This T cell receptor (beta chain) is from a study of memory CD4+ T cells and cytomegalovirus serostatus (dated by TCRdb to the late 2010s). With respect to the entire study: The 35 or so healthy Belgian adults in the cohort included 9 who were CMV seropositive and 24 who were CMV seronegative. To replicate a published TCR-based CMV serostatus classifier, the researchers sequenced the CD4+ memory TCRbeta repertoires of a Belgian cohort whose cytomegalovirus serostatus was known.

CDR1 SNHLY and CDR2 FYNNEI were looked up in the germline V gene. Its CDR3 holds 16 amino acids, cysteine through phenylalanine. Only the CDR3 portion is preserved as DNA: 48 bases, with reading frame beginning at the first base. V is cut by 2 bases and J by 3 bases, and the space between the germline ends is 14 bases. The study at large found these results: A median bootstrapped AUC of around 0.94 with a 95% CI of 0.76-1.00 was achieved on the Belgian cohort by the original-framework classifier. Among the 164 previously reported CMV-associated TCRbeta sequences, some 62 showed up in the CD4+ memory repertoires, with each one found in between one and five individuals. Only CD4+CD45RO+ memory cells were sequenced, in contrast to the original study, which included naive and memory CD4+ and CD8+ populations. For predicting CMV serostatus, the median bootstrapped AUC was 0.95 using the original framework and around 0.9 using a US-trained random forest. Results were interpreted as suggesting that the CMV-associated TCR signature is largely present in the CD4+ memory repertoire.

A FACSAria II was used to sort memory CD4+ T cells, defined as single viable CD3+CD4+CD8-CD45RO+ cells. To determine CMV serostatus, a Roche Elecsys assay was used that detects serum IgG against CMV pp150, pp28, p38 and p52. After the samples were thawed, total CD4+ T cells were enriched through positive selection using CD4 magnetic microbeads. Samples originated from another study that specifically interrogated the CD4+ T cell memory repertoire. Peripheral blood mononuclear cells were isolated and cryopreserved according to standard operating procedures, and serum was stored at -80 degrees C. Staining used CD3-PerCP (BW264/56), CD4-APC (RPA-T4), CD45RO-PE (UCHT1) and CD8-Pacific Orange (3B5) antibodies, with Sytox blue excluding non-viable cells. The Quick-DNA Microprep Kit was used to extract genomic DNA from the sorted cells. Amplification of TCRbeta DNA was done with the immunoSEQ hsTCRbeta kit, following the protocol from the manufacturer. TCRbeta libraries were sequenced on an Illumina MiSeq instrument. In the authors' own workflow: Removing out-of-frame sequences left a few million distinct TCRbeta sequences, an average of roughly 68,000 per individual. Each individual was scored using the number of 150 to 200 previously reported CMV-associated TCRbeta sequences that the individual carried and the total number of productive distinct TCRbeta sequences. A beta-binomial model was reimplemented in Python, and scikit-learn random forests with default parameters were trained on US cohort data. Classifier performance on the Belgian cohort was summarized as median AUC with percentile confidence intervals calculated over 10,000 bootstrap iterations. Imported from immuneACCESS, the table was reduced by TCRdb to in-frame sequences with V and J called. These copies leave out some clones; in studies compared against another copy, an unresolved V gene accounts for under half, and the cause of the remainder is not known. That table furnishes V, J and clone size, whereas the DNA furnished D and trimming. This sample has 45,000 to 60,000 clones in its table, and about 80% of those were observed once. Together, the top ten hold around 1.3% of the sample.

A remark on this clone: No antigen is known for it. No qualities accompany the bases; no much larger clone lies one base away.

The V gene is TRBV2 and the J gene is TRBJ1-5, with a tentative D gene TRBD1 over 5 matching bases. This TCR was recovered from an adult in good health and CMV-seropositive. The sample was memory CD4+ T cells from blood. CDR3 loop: CASSERRSGTNQPQHF. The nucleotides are TGTGCCAGCAGTGAACGGAGGTCAGGGACCAATCAGCCCCAGCATTTT.